Listed here are 30 T cell receptor beta chains from one sample, sequenced in a study of cytomegalovirus exposure and HLA in healthy donors. A multiplex PCR was run with 60 Vbeta primers and 13 Jbeta primers. The assay was immunoSEQ multiplex PCR, and TCRdb's table has in-frame clones only and misses some. The table records 150,000 to 200,000 clones, less than 85% of them present only once. The sample taken for sequencing was PBMCs. Every receptor here comes from a man aged 40-55 years in good health and CMV-seronegative.

J is TRBJ2-2 and V is TRBV6-6; TRBD1 matches at 8 bases. V lost 6 bases to trimming and J lost 5 bases; unmatched junction nucleotides: 2. Germline CDR1 is MNHNY and CDR2 is SVGAGI (reference sequence). The CDR3 has 13 amino acids. The CDR3 here is CASSRTGTGELFF. CDR3 nucleotides: TGTGCCAGCAGCAGGACAGGGACCGGGGAGCTGTTTTTT.

This chain joins TRBV7-8 and TRBJ1-4; D remains unclear. The CDR3 consists of 17 residues. The germline V gene encodes CDR1 SGHVS and CDR2 FQNEAQ. V shed 5 bases and J shed 0 bases, with 16 bases lying between them. The CDR3 DNA follows: TGTGCCAGCAGCCTCTCTGATAGTGAGTCAACTAATGAAAAACTGTTTTTT. Its translation is CASSLSDSESTNEKLFF.

CDR3 in DNA: TGTGCCAGTAGTATAGCGGGACTACCCACCGGGGAGCTGTTTTTT. Protein product: CASSIAGLPTGELFF. The chain couples TRBV19 to TRBJ2-2; 7 nucleotides line up with TRBD2. Trimming removed 1 base from V and 4 bases from J; junction bases left unmatched: 3. The CDR3 extends over 15 amino acids. Germline V CDR1 and CDR2: LNHDA, SQIVND (reference sequence).

The chain combines TRBV15 with TRBJ2-3; 7 bases agree with TRBD2. The V and J ends lost 1 base and 5 bases, in that order; junction bases with no gene match: 12. Germline loops: CDR1 LNHNV, CDR2 YYDKDF (reference sequence). The CDR3 is 17 amino acids. The CDR3 coding sequence is TGTGCCACCAGCAGAGCCGAGAGGGCGGGGGATATAGATACGCAGTATTTT. Translating it yields CATSRAERAGDIDTQYF.

Points on this clone: At one boundary the junction diverges from the germline segment, which might be a read error. The rearrangement joins TRBV7-2 to TRBJ2-1; 9 nucleotides align to TRBD2. Germline V gene lookup returns CDR1 SGHTA and CDR2 FQGNSA. The CDR3 contains 15 residues. This CDR3 reads CASRLAGADYNEQFF. The CDR3 bases are TGTGCCAGCAGATTAGCGGGGGCCGACTACAATGAGCAGTTCTTC.

The rearrangement links TRBV19 to TRBJ2-1; possibly TRBD1 for D (5 bases). The CDR3 has 15 residues. The germline V gene has CDR1 LNHDA and CDR2 SQIVND (reference sequence). The V end was cut by 9 bases, the J end by 3 bases, with 18 bases between. The CDR3 here is CASASVEGVYNEQFF. DNA for the CDR3: TGTGCCAGCGCCTCCGTGGAAGGGGTCTACAATGAGCAGTTCTTC.

V gene TRBV5-4 combines with J gene TRBJ2-1; D is undetermined. Germline-derived CDR1 and CDR2 are SGHNT and YYREEE (reference sequence). Between the trimmed V and J ends, which lost 0 bases and 3 bases, there was a span of 10 bases. CDR3 size: 15 residues. The CDR3 is CASSLDPTGYNEQFF. The DNA for the CDR3 is TGTGCCAGCAGCTTGGATCCGACTGGCTACAATGAGCAGTTCTTC.

The chain employs TRBV5-1 and TRBJ2-3, with TRBD2 matching over 7 bases. Germline CDR1 reads SGHRS; CDR2 reads YFSETQ. CDR3 length: 15 amino acids. The junction had 11 bases not matched to a gene; V was cut back by 8 bases and J by 2 bases. The CDR3 here is CASRPSGGPTDTQYF. For the CDR3, the DNA is TGCGCCAGTCGACCCTCGGGGGGACCCACAGATACGCAGTATTTT.

This chain uses TRBV4-1 with TRBJ1-5, with D hard to call. This CDR3 has 15 amino acids. The V gene's germline CDR1 is MGHRA and CDR2 YSYEKL. V lost 2 bases, J lost 0 bases, and 8 bases lay in between. In DNA, the CDR3 is TGCGCCAGCAGCCAATCCACAAATAGCAATCAGCCCCAGCATTTT. Protein sequence: CASSQSTNSNQPQHF.

This clone was seen only a few times. The chain combines TRBV6-6 with TRBJ2-2, with 8 bases identical to TRBD2. Per germline, CDR1 MNHNY and CDR2 SVGAGI (reference sequence). The CDR3 is 15 amino acids. V dropped 7 bases and J dropped 5; count of bases not matched to a gene: 9. The CDR3 loop is CASIFSGGLTGELFF. CDR3 in DNA: TGTGCCAGCATCTTCAGCGGGGGACTTACCGGGGAGCTGTTTTTT.

This clone is a singleton in its sample. V usage is TRBV2 and J usage is TRBJ2-2; the D gene is possibly TRBD2 (5 bases). The CDR3 has 22 amino acids. Trimming took off 7 bases at V and 0 bases at J, with 33 bases between the two ends. Germline CDR1 is SNHLY and CDR2 is FYNNEI. The DNA for the CDR3 is TGTGCCAGCACCGAACCCGCCTACTATTCGAACACCGGGGATTCGAACACCGGGGAGCTGTTTTTT. It encodes CASTEPAYYSNTGDSNTGELFF.

The chain combines TRBV27 with TRBJ1-4; D is uncertain. The V end was cut by 5 bases, the J end by 8 bases, with 18 bases between. This CDR3 has 15 residues. Germline V gives CDR1 MNHEY, CDR2 SMNVEV (reference sequence). CDR3 sequence reads: CASSPRERASEKLFF. CDR3 nucleotide sequence: TGTGCCAGCAGTCCCAGAGAGCGCGCGAGCGAAAAACTGTTTTTT.

This chain's CDR3 is CAILKRGRGIYEQFF. The CDR3 region has the DNA TGCGCCATCCTTAAAAGAGGAAGGGGGATCTATGAGCAGTTCTTC. The chain uses TRBV10-1 and TRBJ2-1; D may be TRBD1 (6 bases). The length of the CDR3 is 15 residues. V was pared by 10 bases and J by 8 bases, with 24 bases between. The germline CDR1 and CDR2 sequences are WNHNN and SYGVQD (reference sequence).

This clone showed up just a few times. The genes are TRBV27 and TRBJ2-3, with TRBD2 matching 13 bases. Germline V gene data show CDR1 as MNHEY and CDR2 as SMNVEV (reference sequence). The V segment lost 4 bases and the J segment 5 bases; nucleotides outside the gene matches: 9. This CDR3 contains 17 residues. The CDR3 region is CASSWGGLAGQRDTQYF. CDR3 nucleotide sequence: TGTGCCAGCAGTTGGGGGGGACTAGCGGGGCAGAGAGATACGCAGTATTTT.

The chain recombines TRBV18 with TRBJ1-1, with D uncertain. The CDR3 length is 17 residues. Per germline, CDR1 KGHSH and CDR2 LQKENI. Trimming took 2 bases from V and 4 from J, leaving 20 bases between them. CDR3 amino acids: CASSPKGLEGLVTEAFF. CDR3 nucleotides: TGTGCCAGCTCACCAAAGGGTCTTGAGGGCTTGGTCACTGAAGCTTTCTTT.

This chain links TRBV19 with TRBJ1-2, with D uncertain. Germline loops: CDR1 LNHDA, CDR2 SQIVND (reference sequence). The length of the CDR3 is 11 residues. V was pared by 6 bases and J by 8 bases, with 10 bases between. The chain's CDR3 is CASRSFGGYTF. The CDR3 DNA is TGTGCCAGTAGGTCCTTTGGCGGCTACACCTTC.

The V and J genes are TRBV6-5 and TRBJ2-7, with D hard to call. Looked up from germline, CDR1 is MNHEY and CDR2 is SVGAGI. V lost 0 bases and J 2 bases, leaving 8 bases between the germline ends. CDR3 length: 14 amino acids. This CDR3 is CASSYSIIAYEQYF. The CDR3 nucleotides read TGTGCCAGCAGTTACTCGATCATAGCCTACGAGCAGTACTTC.

This clone was recorded once. The V call is TRBV2, the J call TRBJ1-5; D is uncertain. Looked up from germline, CDR1 is SNHLY and CDR2 is FYNNEI. V was trimmed by 4 bases and J by 0 bases, leaving 7 bases between them. The CDR3 spans 14 residues. The CDR3 sequence is CASSGTVSNQPQHF. The CDR3 nucleotides read TGTGCCAGCAGTGGGACTGTTAGCAATCAGCCCCAGCATTTT.

This clone was picked up one time. This chain joins TRBV2 and TRBJ1-6; a possible D gene is TRBD1 (5 bases). The CDR3 extends over 14 amino acids. CDR1 and CDR2 (germline): SNHLY, FYNNEI. Trimming took off 6 bases at V and 3 bases at J, with 9 bases between the two ends. The chain's CDR3 is CASSRQSYNSPLHF. The DNA for the CDR3 is TGTGCCAGCAGCCGACAGAGCTATAATTCACCCCTCCACTTT.

This chain uses TRBV18 with TRBJ1-1; possibly TRBD1 for D (6 bases). This CDR3 is 13 amino acids long. Trimming took 1 base from V and 7 from J, leaving 10 bases between them. CDR1 KGHSH and CDR2 LQKENI come from the germline V gene. CDR3 amino acids: CASSPLLQGEAFF. DNA of the CDR3: TGTGCCAGCTCACCACTGTTACAGGGTGAAGCTTTCTTT.

The rearrangement joins TRBV23-1 to TRBJ2-1; a weak D match, TRBD1 (5 bases). TRBV23-1 belongs to the ORF category, with a function that is uncertain. V was shortened by 3 bases and J by 5 bases, with 11 bases between the two germline ends. The CDR3 is 14 residues long. CDR3 in amino acids: CASSHSTANNEQFF. Written as DNA, the CDR3 is TGCGCCAGCAGTCATTCGACAGCTAACAATGAGCAGTTCTTC.

The chain combines TRBV7-6 with TRBJ1-5; D remains unclear. The germline V gene encodes CDR1 SGHVS and CDR2 FNYEAQ. This CDR3 spans 16 amino acids. The V and J ends lost 1 base and 0 bases respectively, with 10 bases between them. The CDR3 here is CASSLGAAYSNQPQHF. In nucleotides, the CDR3 is TGTGCCAGCAGCTTAGGTGCCGCCTATAGCAATCAGCCCCAGCATTTT.

V is TRBV6-5 and J is TRBJ2-7; weak D call: TRBD2 (6 bases). The CDR3 length is 14 residues. From germline, CDR1 is MNHEY and CDR2 SVGAGI. Between the trimmed V and J ends, which lost 0 bases and 3 bases, there was a span of 9 bases. In DNA, the CDR3 is TGTGCCAGCAGTTACTCGGGACTCTTCTACGAGCAGTACTTC. Protein product: CASSYSGLFYEQYF.

This clone was seen a single time. The chain carries TRBV6-1 and TRBJ1-1; D is possibly TRBD1 (5 bases). This CDR3 is 13 amino acids long. Looked up from germline, CDR1 is MNHNS and CDR2 is SASEGT. V was shortened by 4 bases and J by 11 bases, with 17 bases between the two germline ends. Here the CDR3 DNA reads TGTGCCAGCAGTGGGGAAATGGGGGGGGATGCTTTCTTT. Its protein is CASSGEMGGDAFF.

This CDR3 reads CAISESRLAGYNEQFF. Here the CDR3 DNA reads TGTGCCATCAGTGAGTCGAGGCTAGCGGGTTACAATGAGCAGTTCTTC. This chain uses TRBV10-3 with TRBJ2-1; 8 bases are a match to TRBD2. V was clipped by 0 bases and J by 4 bases; unmatched bases: 5. The CDR3 covers 16 residues. The germline gives CDR1 ENHRY, CDR2 SYGVKD.

The chain joins TRBV19 to TRBJ2-2; a possible D gene is TRBD1 (6 bases). V dropped 6 bases and J dropped 4 bases, with 18 bases sitting between them. The length of the CDR3 is 16 residues. From germline, CDR1 is LNHDA and CDR2 SQIVND (reference sequence). Here the CDR3 reads CASRTGQTSATGELFF. The DNA for the CDR3 is TGTGCCAGTAGGACGGGACAAACCTCGGCCACCGGGGAGCTGTTTTTT.

The CDR3 region is CASSLVRSVNYGYTF. The CDR3 bases are TGTGCCAGCAGCTTGGTACGGTCGGTCAACTATGGCTACACCTTC. V gene TRBV5-6 combines with J gene TRBJ1-2; D unclear. CDR3 length: 15 residues. The V end was cut by 0 bases, the J end by 2 bases, with 11 bases between. Germline assignment: CDR1 SGHDT and CDR2 YYEEEE.

The chain uses TRBV27 and TRBJ2-2; perhaps TRBD2 as D (6 bases). Germline V gene sequence: CDR1 MNHEY, CDR2 SMNVEV (reference sequence). Trimming cost V 3 bases and J 1 base, with 9 bases left between them. This CDR3 has 15 residues. Here the CDR3 reads CASSFWRENTGELFF. CDR3 bases: TGTGCCAGCAGTTTTTGGCGGGAGAACACCGGGGAGCTGTTTTTT.

The chain recombines TRBV6-5 with TRBJ2-7; 9 nucleotides agree with TRBD1. The ends lost 7 bases at V and 1 base at J; junction bases unmatched: 5. Germline V gene sequence: CDR1 MNHEY, CDR2 SVGAGI. CDR3 length: 14 residues. As DNA, the CDR3 is TGTGCCAGCACCCGGACAGGGGAATCCTACGAGCAGTACTTC. Its protein is CASTRTGESYEQYF.

This clone was observed a single time. The sample has other DNA sequences that encode this CDR3 too. The V call is TRBV25-1, the J call TRBJ1-6, with a possible D match to TRBD1 (6 bases). Per the germline V gene, CDR1 is MGHDK and CDR2 is SYGVNS. The ends were cut back, 2 bases at V and 10 bases at J, with 15 bases in the middle. The CDR3 is 15 amino acids. CDR3 region: CASSEQSGESSPLHF. DNA for the CDR3: TGTGCCAGCAGTGAACAGTCAGGGGAATCATCACCCCTCCACTTT.